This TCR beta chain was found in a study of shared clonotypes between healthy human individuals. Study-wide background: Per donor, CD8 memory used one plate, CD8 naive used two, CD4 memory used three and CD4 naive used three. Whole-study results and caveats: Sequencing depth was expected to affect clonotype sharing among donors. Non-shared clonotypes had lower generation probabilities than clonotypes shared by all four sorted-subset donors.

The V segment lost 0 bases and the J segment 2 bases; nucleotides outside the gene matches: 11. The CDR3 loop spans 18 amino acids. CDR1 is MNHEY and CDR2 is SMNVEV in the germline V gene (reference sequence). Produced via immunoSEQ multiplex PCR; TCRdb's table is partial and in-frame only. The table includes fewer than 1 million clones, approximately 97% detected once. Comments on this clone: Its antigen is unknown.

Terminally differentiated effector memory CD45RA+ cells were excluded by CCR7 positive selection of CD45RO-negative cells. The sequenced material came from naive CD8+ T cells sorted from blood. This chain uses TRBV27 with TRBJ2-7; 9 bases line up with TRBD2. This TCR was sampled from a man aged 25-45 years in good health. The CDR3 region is CASSLSFSGAGGTYEQYF. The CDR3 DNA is TGTGCCAGCAGTTTATCGTTCTCTGGAGCGGGAGGTACCTACGAGCAGTACTTC.